This T cell receptor beta chain was documented in a study of T cell repertoires in cytomegalovirus infection. About the study: Recently described HLA-C-restricted plus well-studied HLA-B-restricted CMV epitopes were used. CMV infection together with matching HLA type was indicated by public TCR beta signatures.

This clonotype was seen a handful of times. The antigen is not known. This CDR3 has 17 amino acids. CDR1 is MNHNS and CDR2 is SASEGT in the germline V gene. Trimming took off 6 bases at V and 2 bases at J, with 19 bases between the two ends. TCRdb re-called the reads with MiXCR, one entry per CDR3 protein. The table records hundreds of thousands of distinct CDR3 sequences, roughly 43% of them present only once. Study results and limitations: Dominating the ex vivo response were HLA-C-restricted CMV-specific TCR beta clonotypes.

The receptor was derived from a human donor in good health (CMV status not recorded). Some clones in this sample may be carry-over from other donors' samples. The sequencing here drew on cultured PBMCs, taken from culture after CMV antigen stimulation. J is TRBJ2-2 and V is TRBV6-1; TRBD2 might be the D (5 bases). In DNA form, the CDR3 reads TGTGCCAGCAGCTCTGGACTCCGCTCCCGTAACACCGGGGAGCTGTTTTTT. It translates to CASSSGLRSRNTGELFF.